This record concerns one T cell receptor beta chain sequence. The antigen remains unidentified. Method: immunoSEQ multiplex PCR; TCRdb's copy keeps in-frame clones and lacks some. The table shows 250,000 to 300,000 clones, with 94% occurring only once. The entry originates in a study of T cell responses to AZD1222 COVID-19 vaccine. Study-wide findings and caveats: Repertoires were sampled only after the peak T cell response. CD4 TCRs associated with vaccination spanned spike, dominating at 160-218 and 743-854. Unmutated variant regions are reportedly the target of nearly half of TCRs that are spike-specific.

With 4 bases removed from V and 2 bases from J, the gap between germline ends came to 11 bases. This CDR3 is built from 14 residues. Germline values: CDR1 KGHDR, CDR2 SFDVKD. Sequences were derived from peripheral blood, sampled 28 days after the second AZD1222 dose. The TCR sequence derives from an adult who received the AZD1222 COVID-19 vaccine. The chain combines TRBV24-1 with TRBJ2-7; D gene uncertain. Here the CDR3 reads CATSERLRPYEQYF. The DNA for the CDR3 is TGTGCCACCAGTGAACGACTTCGCCCCTACGAGCAGTACTTC.